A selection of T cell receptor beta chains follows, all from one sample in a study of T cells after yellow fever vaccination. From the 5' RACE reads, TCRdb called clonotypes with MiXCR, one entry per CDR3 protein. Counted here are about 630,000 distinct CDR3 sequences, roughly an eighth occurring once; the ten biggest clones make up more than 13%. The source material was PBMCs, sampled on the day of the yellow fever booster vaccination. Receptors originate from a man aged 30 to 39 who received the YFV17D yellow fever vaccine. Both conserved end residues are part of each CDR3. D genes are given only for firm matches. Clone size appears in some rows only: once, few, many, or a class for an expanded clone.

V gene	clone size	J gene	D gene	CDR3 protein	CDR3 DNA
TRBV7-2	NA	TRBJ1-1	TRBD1	CASSRELGQAAEGFF	TGTGCCAGCAGCCGGGAATTAGGACAGGCCGCCGAGGGGTTCTTT
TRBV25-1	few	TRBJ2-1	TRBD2	CASSVAGGKHEQFF	TGTGCCAGCAGTGTAGCGGGAGGGAAGCATGAGCAGTTCTTC
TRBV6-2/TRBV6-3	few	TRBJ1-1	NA	CASSYSTYEDTEAFF	TGTGCCAGCAGTTACTCCACCTACGAGGACACTGAAGCTTTCTTT
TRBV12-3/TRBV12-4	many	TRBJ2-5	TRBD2	CASSFGGRETQYF	TGTGCCAGCAGTTTTGGCGGGAGAGAGACCCAGTACTTC
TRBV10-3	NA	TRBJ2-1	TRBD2	CAISSGGSYNEQFF	TGTGCCATCAGTTCGGGAGGGTCCTACAATGAGCAGTTCTTC
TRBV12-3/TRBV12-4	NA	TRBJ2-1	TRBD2	CASKIAGGPYNEQFF	TGTGCCAGCAAAATAGCGGGAGGGCCCTACAATGAGCAGTTCTTC
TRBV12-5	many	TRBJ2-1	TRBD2	CASGPPPRGDNEQFF	TGTGCTAGTGGTCCTCCCCCCCGGGGGGACAATGAGCAGTTCTTC
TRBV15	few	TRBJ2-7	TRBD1	CATSRVPRRQGGYEQYF	TGTGCCACCAGCAGAGTTCCCCGTAGACAGGGGGGCTACGAGCAGTACTTC
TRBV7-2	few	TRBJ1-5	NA	CASSLERGRTDNQHF	TGTGCCAGCAGCTTAGAAAGGGGGAGGACAGACAACCAGCATTTT
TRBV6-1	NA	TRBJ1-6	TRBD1	CASSRTGGRSPLHF	TGTGCCAGCAGCAGGACAGGGGGGCGTTCACCCCTCCACTTT
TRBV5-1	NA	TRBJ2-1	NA	CASSLDTYEQFF	TGCGCCAGCAGCTTGGATACCTACGAGCAGTTCTTC
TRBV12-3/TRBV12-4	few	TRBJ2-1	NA	CASRPLSFEQFF	TGTGCCAGCAGGCCCCTTTCCTTCGAGCAGTTCTTC
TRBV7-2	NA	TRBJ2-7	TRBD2	CASSLERVSGMGYEQYF	TGTGCCAGCAGCTTAGAGCGGGTCAGCGGGATGGGCTACGAGCAGTACTTC
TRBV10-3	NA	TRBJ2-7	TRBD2	CAISYVGGVVYEQYF	TGTGCCATCAGTTACGTGGGAGGGGTTGTCTACGAGCAGTACTTC
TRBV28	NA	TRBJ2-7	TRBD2	CASSGLAGVHEQYF	TGTGCCAGCAGTGGACTAGCGGGAGTACACGAGCAGTACTTC
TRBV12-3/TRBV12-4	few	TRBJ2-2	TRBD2	CASSYREGWANTGELFF	TGTGCCAGCAGCTATAGGGAGGGGTGGGCGAACACCGGGGAGCTGTTTTTT
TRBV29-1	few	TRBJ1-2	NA	CSVGTGSAYGYTF	TGCAGCGTCGGAACAGGGTCCGCCTATGGCTACACCTTC
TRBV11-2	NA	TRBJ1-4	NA	CASSAKAGYEKLFF	TGTGCCAGCAGCGCGAAGGCAGGGTATGAAAAACTGTTTTTT
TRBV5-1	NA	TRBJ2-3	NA	CASSLVGGTNTDTQYF	TGCGCCAGCAGCTTGGTCGGCGGGACCAACACAGATACGCAGTATTTT
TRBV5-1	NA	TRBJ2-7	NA	CASSFSGAEQYF	TGCGCCAGCAGCTTTTCAGGGGCCGAGCAGTACTTC
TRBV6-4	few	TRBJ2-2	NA	CASTPSWENTGELFF	TGTGCCAGCACCCCCTCCTGGGAGAACACCGGGGAGCTGTTTTTT
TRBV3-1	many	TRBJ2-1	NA	CASSQVGNEQFF	TGTGCCAGCAGCCAAGTAGGTAATGAGCAGTTCTTC
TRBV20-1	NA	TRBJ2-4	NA	CSAREKARTKNIQYF	TGCAGTGCTAGAGAAAAAGCGCGTACCAAAAACATTCAGTACTTC
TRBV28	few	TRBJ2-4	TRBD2	CASTHYGTSGRATKNIQYF	TGTGCCAGCACCCACTACGGTACTAGCGGGAGGGCCACAAAAAACATTCAGTACTTC
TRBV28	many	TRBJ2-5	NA	CASSEIGGETQYF	TGTGCCAGCAGTGAAATCGGTGGAGAGACCCAGTACTTC
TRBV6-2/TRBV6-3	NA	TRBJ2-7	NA	CATRSVTYEQYF	TGTGCCACGCGGAGTGTCACATACGAGCAGTACTTC
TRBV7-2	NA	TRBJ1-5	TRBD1	CASSPAGQSNQPQHF	TGTGCCAGCAGCCCAGCGGGACAGTCCAATCAGCCCCAGCATTTT
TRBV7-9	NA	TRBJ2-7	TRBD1	CASSPGTGGKQYF	TGTGCCAGCAGCCCCGGGACAGGGGGTAAGCAGTACTTC
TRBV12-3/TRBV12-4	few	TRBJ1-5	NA	CASSFFGGSWPQHF	TGTGCCAGCAGTTTTTTCGGAGGGTCTTGGCCCCAGCATTTT